Shown below are 7 T cell receptor beta chains from a single sample sequenced in a study of shared clonotypes between healthy human individuals. This table comes from immunoSEQ multiplex PCR, and its TCRdb copy is limited to in-frame clones, with some not included. The sample includes some 490,000 clones, about 85% of them seen just once. Sequenced input: PBMCs. Receptor source: a middle-aged woman in good health. Some clones in this sample may be carry-over from other donors' samples.

As regards this clone: A far bigger clonotype differs at one base, so this is likely a read error. V gene TRBV15 combines with J gene TRBJ1-2; D is unresolved. Germline V gene sequence: CDR1 LNHNV, CDR2 YYDKDF (reference sequence). With 6 bases removed from V and 5 bases from J, the gap between germline ends came to 13 bases. CDR3 length: 13 residues. In DNA, the CDR3 is TGTGCCACCAGTCCTCCGAGACGTTATGGCTACACCTTC. Translated, it gives CATSPPRRYGYTF. The full variable domain, with the rest looked up from reference TRBV15 and TRBJ1-2, is DAMVIQNPRYQVTQFGKPVTLSCSQTLNHNVMYWYQQKSSQAPKLLFHYYDKDFNNEADTPDNFQSRRPNTSFCFLDIRSPGLGDTAMYLCATSPPRRYGYTFGSGTRLTVV.

Only a few counts were recorded for this clone. One end of the junction varies from germline; a read error may be responsible. The genes are TRBV20-1 and TRBJ1-2, with D possibly being TRBD1 (5 bases). The CDR3 covers 8 residues. Germline lookup yields CDR1 DFQATT and CDR2 SNEGSKA (reference sequence). This CDR3 is CSAGGHFF. The CDR3 nucleotides are TGCAGTGCTGGTGGACATTTCTTC.

The chain is built from TRBV6-4 and TRBJ2-5; tentatively, D is TRBD2 (6 bases). The CDR3 has 13 residues. Trimming left V 5 bases short and J 4 bases short, with 11 bases between. Looked up from germline, CDR1 is MRHNA and CDR2 is SNTAGT. DNA for the CDR3: TGTGCCAGCAGTAGGGACTTACGAGAGACCCAGTACTTC. Its translation is CASSRDLRETQYF.

This chain connects TRBV4-2 to TRBJ2-1, with D possibly being TRBD2 (6 bases). The CDR3 runs to 17 residues. Germline CDR1 is LGHNA and CDR2 is YNFKEQ. The V end was cut by 0 bases, the J end by 0 bases, with 12 bases between. CDR3 in DNA: TGTGCCAGCAGCCAAGAGGAGGGTCTAAGCTCCTACAATGAGCAGTTCTTC. It specifies CASSQEEGLSSYNEQFF.

The chain carries TRBV7-3 and TRBJ2-3; 15 bases align to TRBD2. The germline gives CDR1 SGHTA, CDR2 FQGTGA. The CDR3 sequence is 16 residues long. With 5 bases clipped from V and 3 bases from J, the junction kept 3 bases outside the gene matches. The CDR3 DNA is TGTGCCAGCAGCCCCGGGACTAGCGGGAGGACAGATACGCAGTATTTT. It specifies CASSPGTSGRTDTQYF.

With respect to this clone: Only one base separates this from a far larger clonotype, so it likely reflects a read error. The gene calls are TRBV28 and TRBJ2-2; 10 bases align to TRBD2. Germline V gene sequence: CDR1 MDHEN, CDR2 SYDVKM. After removal of 8 bases from V and 9 bases from J, the junction contained 9 bases not matched to a gene. The CDR3 length is 14 residues. As DNA, the CDR3 is TGTGCCAGCTGGGCTAGCGGGAGTGGCAGGGAGCTGTTTTTT. Protein product: CASWASGSGRELFF.

This chain connects TRBV5-1 to TRBJ2-1; TRBD2 is a possible D gene (5 bases). This CDR3 is 14 amino acids long. Between the trimmed V and J ends, which lost 0 bases and 9 bases, there was a span of 13 bases. Germline V gene sequence: CDR1 SGHRS, CDR2 YFSETQ. Here the CDR3 reads CASSLALGSVEQFF. As DNA, the CDR3 is TGCGCCAGCAGCTTGGCCCTGGGTAGCGTTGAGCAGTTCTTC.